This T cell receptor (beta chain) is drawn from a study of CD8 T cells in Susac syndrome. Study-level results: The total CD8+ repertoires contained approximately 15 Susac-specific public clones, and the CD8+ TEMRA repertoires contained roughly 5.

Trimming removed 6 bases at V and 8 bases at J, with 13 bases between. The CDR3 has 12 amino acids. On this clonotype itself: The target antigen is unknown.

Random-hexamer reverse transcription was applied to about 0.5 to 1 ug RNA. TCRdb passed the immunoSEQ multiplex PCR reads through MiXCR, listing each CDR3 protein once. The table lists around 69,000 distinct CDR3 sequences, 90% to 95% of them singletons. This chain links TRBV12-3 or TRBV12-4 with TRBJ1-2; D is perhaps TRBD1 (6 bases). The sample consisted of CD8+ T cells from PBMCs. The sequence came from a human donor with Susac syndrome. The CDR3 nucleotides read TGTGCCAGCAGCCCATCTGGGGGCGGCTACACCTTC. Its protein product is CASSPSGGGYTF.